This TCR beta chain was found in a study of molecular identifiers for immune sequencing clone quantification. Per the germline V gene, CDR1 is LGHDT and CDR2 is YNNKEL (reference sequence). The CDR3 runs 15 residues. Trimming pared 2 bases from V and 10 bases from J, leaving 18 bases between. Study-level results: Jurkat TCR RNA spiked in from one cell could reportedly be detected among about a million naive cells. Clones with over 20 RNA copies captured over 98% of effector molecules but under 1% of naive ones.

This clonotype was seen once. The target antigen is unknown. Sorting selected naive CD8 T cells with a CD8+CD4-CCR7+CD45RA+ phenotype. Generation of bulk TCR libraries relied on previously described methods and listed TCR primers. TCRdb re-derived calls from the PCR reads in MiXCR, one entry per CDR3 protein. The sample lists tens of thousands of distinct CDR3 sequences, roughly 25% occurring once. This receptor was obtained from a human donor in good health. Some libraries in this study had Jurkat cell RNA spiked in. The chain employs TRBV3-1 and TRBJ2-1; D gene uncertain. Sequencing input: naive CD8+ T cells from blood, with Jurkat cell RNA spiked in. Subset described: FACS-sorted CD8+CD4-CCR7+CD45RA+ naive T cells. The CDR3 sequence is CASSQSPLLAEEQFF. CDR3 nucleotide sequence: TGTGCCAGCAGCCAAAGTCCCCTCCTGGCGGAGGAGCAGTTCTTC.